This T cell receptor beta chain emerged from a study of T cell responses to AZD1222 COVID-19 vaccine. Study findings and constraints: White British people made up most donors, females outnumbered males, and clonal diversity was possibly underestimated. With two AZD1222 doses given, Spike-specific TCR breadth and depth both rose. The study reported that nearly half of spike-specific TCRs target unmutated variant regions.

Analysis merged second doses at about 4 or about 12 weeks. J lost 4 bases, V lost 5 bases, and 4 bases had no gene match. There are 14 residues in the CDR3. Germline V gene sequence: CDR1 LGHDT, CDR2 YNNKEL (reference sequence). As for this clone: What it binds is unknown.

Profiling relied on immunoSEQ multiplex PCR, and the TCRdb table lists in-frame clones only, not all of them. The sample lists about 140,000 clones, around nine tenths seen once, with 3% to 4% in the top ten. Sample: peripheral blood, taken 28 days after the second AZD1222 dose. The chain carries TRBV3-1 (or the pseudogene TRBV3-2) and TRBJ1-2; TRBD1 matches 10 bases. The sequence derives from an adult who received the AZD1222 COVID-19 vaccine. DNA for the CDR3: TGTGCCAGCAGCTACCGACAGGGGGCCTATGGCTACACCTTC. Protein: CASSYRQGAYGYTF.